A selection of T cell receptor beta chains follows, all from one sample in a study of blood T cell repertoires in COVID-19. Generated by immunoSEQ multiplex PCR, the TCRdb table keeps only in-frame clones and is missing some. The table lists roughly 250,000 clones, 75% to 85% of them singletons, with about 4.5% in the top ten. Sequencing was performed on peripheral blood. These receptors were collected from a woman between 65 and 79 years old with acute or convalescent COVID-19. CDR3s include the opening cysteine and the closing phenylalanine or tryptophan. D genes are given only for firm matches. Expanded clones get a size class; other rows say once, few or many, or leave the size out.

>TRBJ2-7|NA|TRBD2|TRBV11-2
CASRRTSGDSYEQYF
TGTGCCAGCAGGCGTACTAGCGGGGACTCCTACGAGCAGTACTTC
>TRBJ1-4|NA|TRBD1|TRBV5-5
CASSRQGGSGEKLFF
TGTGCCAGCAGCCGACAGGGTGGGTCGGGTGAAAAACTGTTTTTT
>TRBJ2-3|NA|NA|TRBV30
CACHKGADTQYF
TGTGCCTGCCACAAGGGGGCAGATACGCAGTATTTT
>TRBJ1-2|once|TRBD1|TRBV7-2
CASSQPQGGHYGYTF
TGTGCCAGCAGCCAGCCCCAGGGGGGACATTATGGCTACACCTTC
>TRBJ1-2|NA|TRBD1|TRBV7-2
CASSLTGIYGYTF
TGTGCCAGCAGCTTGACAGGGATCTATGGCTACACCTTC
>TRBJ2-3|once|TRBD2|TRBV7-8
CASSFQRGITDTQYF
TGTGCCAGCAGCTTCCAGCGGGGTATTACAGATACGCAGTATTTT
>TRBJ1-4|NA|TRBD1|TRBV20-1
CSASGTGTNEKLFF
TGCAGTGCTAGTGGGACAGGGACTAATGAAAAACTGTTTTTT
>TRBJ1-1|NA|NA|TRBV19
CASRRQGSGTEAFF
TGTGCCAGTCGACGCCAGGGATCGGGCACTGAAGCTTTCTTT
>TRBJ1-5|NA|TRBD1|TRBV6-6
CASSLQGTNQPQHF
TGTGCCAGCAGTTTACAGGGGACCAATCAGCCCCAGCATTTT
>TRBJ2-1|NA|TRBD1|TRBV7-2
CASSLDRGITYNEQFF
TGTGCCAGCAGCCTAGACAGGGGTATTACCTACAATGAGCAGTTCTTC
>TRBJ2-3|NA|TRBD2|TRBV7-2
CATQRGGTDTQYF
TGTGCCACTCAGCGGGGTGGTACAGATACGCAGTATTTT
>TRBJ1-5|once|NA|TRBV5-1
CASSLFPVDSNQPQHF
TGCGCCAGCAGCTTGTTCCCGGTAGATAGCAATCAGCCCCAGCATTTT
>TRBJ1-2|NA|NA|TRBV3-1/TRBV3-2
CASSRSSRGPYGYTF
TGTGCCAGCAGCCGGTCTTCTAGAGGCCCCTATGGCTACACCTTC
>TRBJ2-3|NA|TRBD1|TRBV2
CASSEQGAISTDTQYF
TGTGCCAGCAGTGAACAGGGGGCTATAAGCACAGATACGCAGTATTTT
>TRBJ2-7|NA|TRBD1|TRBV18
CASSPGGQAYEQYF
TGTGCCAGCTCACCAGGGGGACAGGCCTACGAGCAGTACTTC
>TRBJ1-4|few|NA|TRBV30
CAYRREGANEKLFF
TGTGCCTACAGAAGGGAGGGCGCTAATGAAAAACTGTTTTTT
>TRBJ2-7|NA|TRBD1|TRBV4-2
CASSQATGGLSYEQYF
TGTGCCAGCAGCCAAGCGACAGGGGGCCTCTCCTACGAGCAGTACTTC
>TRBJ2-1|NA|NA|TRBV30
CAWTRQPSYEQFF
TGTGCCTGGACTAGGCAGCCTAGTTATGAGCAGTTCTTC
>TRBJ2-7|NA|TRBD2|TRBV7-2
CASSLGPGLAGFFYEQYF
TGTGCCAGCAGCTTAGGGCCGGGACTAGCCGGGTTCTTCTACGAGCAGTACTTC
>TRBJ1-6|NA|NA|TRBV24-1
CATSDRVAGSPLHF
TGTGCCACCAGTGACCGAGTAGCTGGTTCACCCCTCCACTTT
>TRBJ1-1|NA|TRBD1|TRBV6-5
CASRPLRTGAPEAFF
TGTGCCAGCAGACCCCTCCGGACAGGGGCCCCTGAAGCTTTCTTT
>TRBJ1-2|NA|NA|TRBV2
CASSDRQGSYGYTF
TGTGCCAGCAGTGATCGTCAGGGGAGCTATGGCTACACCTTC
>TRBJ1-4|NA|NA|TRBV4-3
CASSQGQSRNVEKLFF
TGCGCCAGCAGCCAAGGACAGAGTCGGAACGTCGAAAAACTGTTTTTT
>TRBJ2-3|NA|TRBD2|TRBV6-2/TRBV6-3
CASSYLVAGTLHGPDTQYF
TGTGCCAGCAGTTACCTGGTAGCGGGGACGCTCCATGGCCCAGATACGCAGTATTTT
>TRBJ1-2|NA|NA|TRBV7-2
CASSLGEVGYGYTF
TGTGCCAGCAGCTTAGGAGAGGTCGGGTATGGCTACACCTTC
>TRBJ2-2|NA|TRBD1|TRBV25-1
CASRKTGVNTGELFF
TGTGCCAGCAGAAAGACAGGGGTAAATACCGGGGAGCTGTTTTTT
>TRBJ1-6|NA|NA|TRBV19
CASSYTGVYNSPLHF
TGTGCCAGTAGTTATACGGGGGTCTATAATTCACCCCTCCACTTT
>TRBJ1-1|NA|NA|TRBV19
CASSIVIGRRGTEAFF
TGTGCCAGTAGTATAGTAATCGGGAGGAGGGGCACTGAAGCTTTCTTT
>TRBJ1-1|NA|NA|TRBV6-1
CASSEALQGKEAFF
TGTGCCAGCAGTGAAGCGCTTCAGGGGAAGGAAGCTTTCTTT
>TRBJ1-2|NA|TRBD1|TRBV18
CASSPETGGLYGYTF
TGTGCCAGCTCACCTGAAACAGGGGGTCTCTATGGCTACACCTTC
>TRBJ1-2|NA|NA|TRBV7-2
CASSPDWNYGYTF
TGTGCCAGCAGCCCGGACTGGAACTATGGCTACACCTTC
>TRBJ1-6|NA|NA|TRBV10-3
CATAREMGSPLHF
TGTGCCACCGCCAGGGAAATGGGCTCACCCCTCCACTTT
>TRBJ1-3|NA|NA|TRBV18
CASSPQRLSSGNTIYF
TGTGCCAGCTCACCACAGAGACTTAGCTCTGGAAACACCATATATTTT
>TRBJ1-1|NA|TRBD1|TRBV5-1
CASSLEGTGNTEAFF
TGCGCCAGCAGCTTGGAGGGGACAGGGAACACTGAAGCTTTCTTT
>TRBJ1-2|few|TRBD1|TRBV5-4
CASTVDRESYGYTF
TGTGCCAGCACCGTGGACAGGGAATCCTATGGCTACACCTTC
>TRBJ2-5|NA|TRBD1|TRBV5-5
CASSLRPGGMKRETQYF
TGTGCCAGCAGCTTGCGCCCAGGGGGCATGAAGAGGGAGACCCAGTACTTC
>TRBJ2-2|few|TRBD2|TRBV14
CASTGRGTLTGELFF
TGTGCCAGCACCGGGCGGGGGACCCTCACCGGGGAGCTGTTTTTT
>TRBJ2-2|NA|TRBD1|TRBV5-4
CASSFSPGQPNTGELFF
TGTGCCAGCAGCTTCTCACCGGGACAGCCGAACACCGGGGAGCTGTTTTTT
>TRBJ1-6|NA|NA|TRBV6-5
CASRIRDFHNSPLHF
TGTGCCAGCAGGATTCGGGACTTCCACAATTCACCCCTCCACTTT
>TRBJ1-4|NA|NA|TRBV30
CAWSDNGHGEKLFF
TGTGCCTGGAGTGACAATGGACACGGTGAAAAACTGTTTTTT
>TRBJ1-2|NA|TRBD1|TRBV19
CASSANSGTGGGYGYTF
TGTGCCAGTAGTGCAAATTCCGGGACAGGGGGCGGCTATGGCTACACCTTC
>TRBJ1-2|NA|TRBD1|TRBV3-1/TRBV3-2
CASSLGQGLGGYTF
TGTGCCAGCAGCCTAGGACAGGGATTGGGGGGCTACACCTTC
>TRBJ1-3|NA|NA|TRBV7-8
CASSPGGGSGNTIYF
TGTGCCAGCAGCCCGGGAGGGGGCTCTGGAAACACCATATATTTT
>TRBJ2-2|NA|NA|TRBV6-1
CASKPGENTGELFF
TGTGCCAGCAAACCGGGAGAAAACACCGGGGAGCTGTTTTTT